This T cell receptor beta chain stems from a study of blood T cell repertoires in COVID-19. At the level of the study: Some COVID-19 samples were acute and others convalescent; all came from the United States, Italy and Spain.

In the authors' workflow: Amplification of reference gene primers was used by the study to estimate nucleated cell counts. Only in-frame clones appear in the TCRdb table, and some are missing; sequencing was by immunoSEQ multiplex PCR. That table supplies the V and J calls and clone size; D and trimming were determined from the DNA. The table includes 450,000 or so clones, roughly 88% detected once. Germline V lookup: CDR1 SGHTA, CDR2 FQGNSA. CDR3 size: 14 residues. With 1 base removed from V and 2 bases from J, the gap between germline ends came to 6 bases. The chain has TRBV7-2 and TRBJ1-3; D perhaps matches TRBD1 (6 bases). The sample consisted of PBMCs or T cells enriched from blood (not recorded which). This clonotype was obtained from a young man who had recovered from COVID-19. The CDR3: CASSLDRAGNTIYF. DNA for the CDR3: TGTGCCAGCAGCTTAGACAGGGCTGGAAACACCATATATTTT.